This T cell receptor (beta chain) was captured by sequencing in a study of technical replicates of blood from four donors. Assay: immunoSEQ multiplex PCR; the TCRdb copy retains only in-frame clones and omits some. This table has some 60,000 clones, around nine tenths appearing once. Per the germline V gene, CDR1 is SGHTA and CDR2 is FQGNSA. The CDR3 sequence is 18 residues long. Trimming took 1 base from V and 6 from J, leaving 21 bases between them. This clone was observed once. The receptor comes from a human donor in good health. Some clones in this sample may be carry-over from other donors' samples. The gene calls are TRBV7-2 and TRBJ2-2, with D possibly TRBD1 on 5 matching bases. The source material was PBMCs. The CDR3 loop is CASSLGSPRAMVAGELFF. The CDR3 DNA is TGTGCCAGCAGCTTAGGGTCCCCCAGGGCGATGGTGGCCGGGGAGCTGTTTTTT.